The 4 T cell receptor beta chains below come from one sample, sequenced in a study of cytomegalovirus exposure and HLA in healthy donors. Both 60 Vbeta primers and 13 Jbeta primers went into the PCR. The method was immunoSEQ multiplex PCR; TCRdb's version includes in-frame clones alone and lacks a portion of them. The sample includes roughly 110,000 clones, 70% to 80% seen only once; the top ten take more than 2%. The sequenced sample consisted of PBMCs. The receptors come from a human donor in good health.

V gene TRBV5-8 combines with J gene TRBJ1-4; 12 nucleotides line up with TRBD1. Germline V gives CDR1 SGHTS, CDR2 YDEGEE. The CDR3 loop spans 17 amino acids. V shed 4 bases and J 6 bases; nucleotides not matched to a gene: 10. CDR3 amino acids: CASSDPGQGALDEKLFF. DNA for the CDR3: TGTGCCAGCAGCGACCCGGGACAGGGGGCTCTCGATGAAAAACTGTTTTTT.

The chain links TRBV7-2 to TRBJ2-5; 7 bases are shared with TRBD2. The DNA end is a closer match to TRBJ2-7, so the J assignment may be wrong. The CDR3 spans 18 residues. Looked up from germline, CDR1 is SGHTA and CDR2 is FQGNSA. CDR3 in amino acids: CASSPSGGFSFPSYEQYF. The CDR3 bases are TGTGCCAGCAGCCCATCCGGGGGGTTCTCCTTCCCCTCTTACGAGCAGTACTTC.

This clone showed up just a few times. The chain uses TRBV28 and TRBJ1-1, with 9 bases that match TRBD1. CDR1 and CDR2 (germline): MDHEN, SYDVKM. V lost 4 bases, J lost 6 bases, and 6 bases stayed unmatched. The CDR3 totals 14 residues. CDR3 nucleotide sequence: TGTGCCAGCAGTTCCCCGGGACAGGGCCCTGAAGCTTTCTTT. It translates to CASSSPGQGPEAFF.

The rearrangement links TRBV5-1 to TRBJ1-2; 8 bases map to TRBD1. V dropped 0 bases and J dropped 7; count of bases not matched to a gene: 5. The CDR3 is 14 residues long. Germline V lookup: CDR1 SGHRS, CDR2 YFSETQ. In nucleotides, the CDR3 is TGCGCCAGCAGCTTGGGGGCAGGGGGCAGTGGCTACACCTTC. Amino acids: CASSLGAGGSGYTF.